Described below is a single TCR beta chain sequence and its context. Its antigen is not identified. The CDR3 loop spans 11 amino acids. In germline, CDR1 is SNHLY, CDR2 FYNNEI. The data are from a study of vaccination effects on CD4 cells after COVID-19. Antigen-specific CD4+ T cells were first expanded with viral peptide pools by the ViraFEST assay and only then sequenced. It was after approximately 11 days of culture that CD4+ T cells were isolated. All participants had two doses of either the BNT162b2 or mRNA-1273 vaccine. The vaccine recipients had no prior SARS-CoV-2 infection, with negative nucleocapsid antibodies. Libraries were prepared by immunoSEQ multiplex PCR; TCRdb keeps only in-frame clonotypes and omits some of them. The sample records fewer than 35,000 clones, around 86% being singletons.

V and J are TRBV2 and TRBJ1-3, with D hard to call. The starting material was CD4+ T cells from PBMCs cultured with SARS-CoV-2 spike peptides, obtained after COVID-19 vaccination. This receptor was identified in a human donor who received a COVID-19 vaccine. Some clones in this sample may be carry-over from other donors' samples. The CDR3 spells CANGRSNTIYF. CDR3 DNA sequence: TGTGCAAACGGGCGATCAAACACCATATATTTT.